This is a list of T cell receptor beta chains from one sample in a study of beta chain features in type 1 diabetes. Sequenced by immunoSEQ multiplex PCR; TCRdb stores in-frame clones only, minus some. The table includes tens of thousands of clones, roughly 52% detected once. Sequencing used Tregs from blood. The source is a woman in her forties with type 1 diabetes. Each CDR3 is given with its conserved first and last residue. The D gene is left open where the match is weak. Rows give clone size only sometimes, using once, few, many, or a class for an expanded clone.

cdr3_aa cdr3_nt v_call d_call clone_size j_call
CASSYEGSGRAHEQYF TGTGCCAGCAGCTACGAGGGGAGCGGGAGGGCCCACGAGCAGTACTTC TRBV7-9 TRBD2 medium-sized TRBJ2-7
CSVARSSPEAFF TGCAGCGTTGCTAGATCCTCCCCTGAAGCTTTCTTT TRBV29-1 . few TRBJ1-1
CASSRSSRGETQYF TGTGCCAGCAGCCGGTCCAGTAGAGGAGAGACCCAGTACTTC TRBV6-5 . . TRBJ2-5
CASSSPVSVAYEQYF TGTGCCAGCAGCTCCCCTGTAAGTGTCGCCTACGAGCAGTACTTC TRBV7-8 . . TRBJ2-7
CASSPQGGSYNEQFF TGTGCCAGCAGCCCGCAGGGGGGTTCCTACAATGAGCAGTTCTTC TRBV7-6 . . TRBJ2-1
CASRGGRGEQFF TGTGCCAGTAGGGGCGGTCGGGGTGAGCAGTTCTTC TRBV19 . . TRBJ2-1
CASSFLQRGTEAFF TGTGCCAGCAGTTTCCTTCAACGGGGCACTGAAGCTTTCTTT TRBV27 . few TRBJ1-1
CASSRRQAYNSPLHF TGTGCCAGCAGTCGACGACAGGCTTATAATTCACCCCTCCACTTT TRBV27 . . TRBJ1-6
CASSLTYEAFF TGTGCCAGCAGCTTGACATATGAAGCTTTCTTT TRBV7-2 . few TRBJ1-1
CASSPRLAGSSYEQYF TGTGCCAGCAGCCCCAGACTAGCTGGAAGCTCCTACGAGCAGTACTTC TRBV7-6 TRBD2 . TRBJ2-7
CASSLVRLHFSDTQYF TGTGCCAGCAGTTTGGTCCGGTTGCATTTTTCAGATACGCAGTATTTT TRBV28 . . TRBJ2-3
CASSASWTGEQYF TGTGCCAGTAGTGCTTCGTGGACTGGCGAGCAGTACTTC TRBV19 . . TRBJ2-7
CASSVEVYAYNEQFF TGTGCCAGCAGCGTAGAAGTCTATGCCTACAATGAGCAGTTCTTC TRBV9 . . TRBJ2-1
CASSLSASWYEQYF TGTGCCAGCAGTTTATCCGCTAGTTGGTACGAGCAGTACTTC TRBV27 . . TRBJ2-7
CASSLGTAVSYNEQFF TGCGCCAGCAGCTTGGGGACAGCCGTTTCCTACAATGAGCAGTTCTTC TRBV5-1 . . TRBJ2-1
CASKGTSGAYNEQFF TGCGCCAGCAAGGGAACTAGCGGGGCCTACAATGAGCAGTTCTTC TRBV5-1 TRBD2 few TRBJ2-1
CASSDPGGTEAFF TGTGCCAGCAGCGACCCGGGGGGGACTGAAGCTTTCTTT TRBV6-6 . . TRBJ1-1
CATSWGRGFNGELFF TGTGCCACCTCCTGGGGCAGGGGGTTTAACGGGGAGCTGTTTTTT TRBV19 TRBD1 . TRBJ2-2
CASSQGQGANQPQHF TGCGCCAGCAGCCAGGGACAGGGGGCCAATCAGCCCCAGCATTTT TRBV4-3 TRBD1 . TRBJ1-5
CASYRGDSQPQHF TGTGCCAGCTACAGGGGGGATAGTCAGCCCCAGCATTTT TRBV6-1 TRBD1 . TRBJ1-5
CASNLAGTITEAFF TGTGCCAGCAACCTGGCCGGGACAATCACTGAAGCTTTCTTT TRBV28 . . TRBJ1-1
CASGGLNANYGYTF TGTGCCAGCGGAGGTCTTAATGCCAACTATGGCTACACCTTC TRBV9 . . TRBJ1-2
CASSQGRGSGANVLTF TGTGCCAGCAGCCAAGGCAGGGGATCTGGGGCCAACGTCCTGACTTTC TRBV14 . . TRBJ2-6
CASSHASTGGGWQPQHF TGTGCCAGCAGCCACGCCTCAACAGGGGGAGGCTGGCAGCCCCAGCATTTT TRBV16 TRBD1 many TRBJ1-5
CASSLDEARGSEKLFF TGTGCCAGCAGCTTAGATGAGGCCAGGGGCTCTGAAAAACTGTTTTTT TRBV11-2 . . TRBJ1-4
CASSFGTGGEQYF TGTGCCAGCAGCTTCGGGACAGGGGGCGAGCAGTACTTC TRBV7-2 TRBD1 . TRBJ2-7
CASSAQQGRLDSEAFF TGTGCCAGCAGCGCCCAACAGGGGAGGTTGGACTCTGAAGCTTTCTTT TRBV9 TRBD1 . TRBJ1-1
CASSFPPDNLALNEKLFF TGTGCCAGCAGTTTTCCCCCGGACAACCTGGCCCTTAATGAAAAACTGTTTTTT TRBV7-9 . . TRBJ1-4
CASSLLAGGNNEQFF TGTGCCAGCAGTTTACTAGCGGGAGGTAACAATGAGCAGTTCTTC TRBV27 TRBD2 . TRBJ2-1
CASTRTSAGTGELFF TGTGCCAGCACTAGGACTAGCGCCGGAACCGGGGAGCTGTTTTTT TRBV2 TRBD2 . TRBJ2-2
CALEARFGYTF TGTGCTTTGGAGGCCAGGTTTGGCTACACCTTC TRBV30 . once TRBJ1-2
CASSQEGAGGRNEQFF TGTGCCAGCAGCCAAGAAGGCGCGGGGGGGCGTAATGAGCAGTTCTTC TRBV4-2 TRBD2 few TRBJ2-1
CASSLLGTAREQYF TGTGCCAGCAGCTTGCTCGGGACAGCCCGCGAGCAGTACTTC TRBV7-2 TRBD1 . TRBJ2-7
CASSLGSYGPRGEETQYF TGTGCCAGCAGCTTAGGTTCCTACGGCCCTCGAGGTGAAGAGACCCAGTACTTC TRBV7-2 . . TRBJ2-5
CASSFGRGSYEQYF TGTGCCAGCAGCTTTGGCAGGGGATCCTACGAGCAGTACTTC TRBV5-4 . . TRBJ2-7
CASSETGWGSGANVLTF TGTGCCAGCAGCGAGACAGGGTGGGGCTCTGGGGCCAACGTCCTGACTTTC TRBV5-8 TRBD1 . TRBJ2-6
CAISESGGEKAFF TGTGCCATCAGTGAGTCCGGGGGGGAAAAAGCTTTCTTT TRBV10-3 . few TRBJ1-1
CASSRPTRDSGYGYTF TGTGCCAGCAGCCGTCCCACCCGGGACAGCGGCTATGGCTACACCTTC TRBV7-9 TRBD1 . TRBJ1-2
CACEGHRPEQYF TGTGCCTGCGAGGGACACCGTCCCGAGCAGTACTTC TRBV25-1 . . TRBJ2-7
CASSLDGQGNTEAFF TGTGCCAGCAGCTTAGACGGCCAGGGGAACACTGAAGCTTTCTTT TRBV11-3 . . TRBJ1-1
CASSVGQGSNEQFF TGTGCCAGCAGCGTAGGACAGGGCAGCAATGAGCAGTTCTTC TRBV9 TRBD1 . TRBJ2-1